One sample yielded the 9 T cell receptor beta chains listed below, sequenced in a study of OX40 agonist ivuxolimab in advanced cancers. To prepare the library, the immunoSEQ multiplex PCR assay was applied. The source is immuneACCESS, and TCRdb retained only in-frame sequences with V and J called. Part of the clones is not carried over; for the studies checked, unresolved V genes explain less than half of this, and the remainder is unexplained. The table for this sample lists roughly 90,000 clones; around nine tenths of them were counted only once. The ten top clones hold around 0.76% of the sample. The sequencing used CD4+ or CD8+ T cells sorted from blood, collected in a trial of the OX40 agonist ivuxolimab. These receptors were collected from an adult with an advanced solid tumor such as melanoma, head and neck, liver or kidney cancer.

V gene TRBV11-2 combines with J gene TRBJ2-2, with D maybe TRBD2 (6 bases). The CDR3 spans 12 residues. Trimming left V 5 bases short and J 8 bases short, with 9 bases between. CDR1 is SGHAT and CDR2 is FQNNGV in the germline V gene. CDR3 DNA sequence: TGTGCCAGCAGCCTTAGCGGAGGGGAGCTGTTTTTT. It encodes CASSLSGGELFF.

CDR3 sequence reads: CSVEPGQGHGYTF. CDR3 DNA: TGCAGCGTTGAACCGGGACAGGGTCATGGCTACACCTTC. The V and J genes are TRBV29-1 and TRBJ1-2, with 9 nucleotides matching TRBD1. The CDR3 spans 13 residues. V dropped 2 bases and J dropped 6; count of bases not matched to a gene: 4. CDR1 and CDR2 (germline): SQVTM, ANQGSEA.

The sample holds one count of this clone. CDR3 nucleotide sequence: TGTGCCAGCAGCTTAAAGGATACCTACGAGCAGTACTTC. Protein sequence: CASSLKDTYEQYF. The chain has TRBV7-6 and TRBJ2-7; unclear D gene. CDR1 is SGHVS and CDR2 is FNYEAQ in the germline V gene. Trimming took 2 bases from V and 2 from J, leaving 7 bases between them. This CDR3 contains 13 residues.

The V gene is TRBV19, the J gene TRBJ1-5; D is ambiguous. V was cut by 3 bases and J by 2 bases, with 23 bases left in between. Germline CDR1 is LNHDA and CDR2 is SQIVND (reference sequence). The CDR3 runs to 19 residues. The CDR3: CASSIRGGRRKTGNQPQHF. CDR3 coding DNA: TGTGCCAGTAGTATTAGAGGTGGCAGGAGGAAGACTGGCAATCAGCCCCAGCATTTT.

The chain is built from TRBV27 and TRBJ1-2; D ambiguous. V lost 4 bases and J 1 base, leaving 10 bases between the germline ends. The CDR3 covers 14 residues. Germline V gene sequence: CDR1 MNHEY, CDR2 SMNVEV (reference sequence). The CDR3 loop is CASSSRRLNYGYTF. CDR3 DNA: TGTGCCAGCAGTTCCCGGAGACTTAACTATGGCTACACCTTC.

CDR3 sequence reads: CASSLGGNTEAFF. The CDR3 region has the DNA TGTGCCAGCAGTTTGGGGGGTAACACTGAAGCTTTCTTT. The chain links TRBV28 to TRBJ1-1, with D maybe TRBD1 (5 bases). This CDR3 contains 13 residues. Germline V gene lookup returns CDR1 MDHEN and CDR2 SYDVKM. V lost 3 bases to trimming and J lost 2 bases, with 7 bases between them.

The chain employs TRBV21-1 and TRBJ2-7. TRBV21-1 is reported as a pseudogene. This CDR3 is 14 amino acids long. The CDR3 spells CASSQAGGGYEQYF. Written as DNA, the CDR3 is TGTGCCAGCAGCCAAGCCGGTGGGGGCTACGAGCAGTACTTC.

J is TRBJ1-1 and V is TRBV7-2; possibly TRBD1 for D (6 bases). V dropped 2 bases and J dropped 5 bases, with 15 bases sitting between them. Germline-derived CDR1 and CDR2 are SGHTA and FQGNSA. The CDR3 runs to 15 residues. CDR3 residues: CASSLMGGVGTEAFF. In DNA form, the CDR3 reads TGTGCCAGCAGCTTAATGGGGGGCGTGGGAACTGAAGCTTTCTTT.

This sequence joins TRBV10-1 and TRBJ2-6; D is unresolved. CDR3 size: 15 residues. Deletions cut 3 bases from V and 5 bases from J, with 11 bases between. Germline V gene lookup returns CDR1 WNHNN and CDR2 SYGVQD (reference sequence). CDR3 protein: CASSESVPRANVLTF. In nucleotides, the CDR3 is TGCGCCAGCAGTGAATCCGTCCCTCGGGCCAACGTCCTGACTTTC.